Presented here are 16 T cell receptor beta chains from one specimen sequenced in a study of early T cells in non-severe SARS-CoV-2 infection. MiXCR, applied by TCRdb to the 5' RACE reads, yields one record per CDR3 protein. The sample lists around 32,000 distinct CDR3 sequences; around 6% were seen once. The sample consisted of whole blood. These receptors were collected from an adult who was a healthcare worker with PCR-confirmed SARS-CoV-2 infection or an uninfected control (not recorded which).

Many counts were recorded for this clonotype. The rearrangement uses TRBV28 and TRBJ1-2; D is undetermined. V gave up 5 bases and J gave up 3 bases, with 1 base separating them. The CDR3 is 10 amino acids. The germline V gene encodes CDR1 MDHEN and CDR2 SYDVKM. The CDR3 is CASSDYGYTF. CDR3 sequence (DNA): TGTGCCAGCAGTGACTATGGCTACACCTTC.

The table lists this clonotype with many counts. The V and J genes are TRBV18 and TRBJ1-3, with 7 bases lining up with TRBD1. The V gene end was trimmed by 2 bases and the J gene end by 1 base; junction bases not matched to a gene: 8. CDR1 KGHSH and CDR2 LQKENI come from the germline V gene. The CDR3 consists of 17 residues. The CDR3 bases are TGTGCCAGCTCACCAGTCGGGACAGCAGAATCTGGAAACACCATATATTTT. Translation gives CASSPVGTAESGNTIYF.

At least ten counts were recorded for this clonotype. The V call is TRBV6-5, the J call TRBJ1-6; possibly TRBD1 for D (5 bases). V dropped 6 bases and J dropped 0 bases, with 9 bases sitting between them. The CDR3 is 15 amino acids. In germline, CDR1 is MNHEY, CDR2 SVGAGI. The CDR3: CASSRQSSYNSPLHF. CDR3 coding DNA: TGTGCCAGCAGCCGACAGAGCTCCTATAATTCACCCCTCCACTTT.

This clonotype was seen a handful of times. The chain is built from TRBV6-1 and TRBJ1-5, with TRBD1 identical over 7 bases. Germline-derived CDR1 and CDR2 are MNHNS and SASEGT. V shed 5 bases and J 4 bases; nucleotides not matched to a gene: 8. This CDR3 has 15 amino acids. CDR3 protein: CASSPWGQPNQPQHF. The DNA of the CDR3 is TGTGCCAGCAGTCCCTGGGGACAGCCAAATCAGCCCCAGCATTTT.

The sample holds a few counts of this clonotype. The chain links TRBV20-1 to TRBJ1-6; TRBD1 might be the D (5 bases). There are 13 residues in the CDR3. Per the germline V gene, CDR1 is DFQATT and CDR2 is SNEGSKA (reference sequence). Trimming took 8 bases from V and 5 from J, leaving 13 bases between them. CDR3 in DNA: TGCAGTTATTTGACAGATCATAATTCACCCCTCCACTTT. Translated, it gives CSYLTDHNSPLHF.

The chain uses TRBV6-2 or TRBV6-3 and TRBJ2-7, with D unresolved. Trimming cost V 6 bases and J 7 bases, with 16 bases left between them. Germline values: CDR1 MNHEY, CDR2 SVGEGT. The CDR3 totals 13 residues. The CDR3 loop is CASSTNSRWEQYF. CDR3 DNA sequence: TGTGCCAGCAGCACTAACAGCCGATGGGAGCAGTACTTC.

In its sample, this clonotype was seen many times. This chain uses TRBV20-1 with TRBJ2-6; D call uncertain. The ends were cut back, 6 bases at V and 4 bases at J, with 7 bases in the middle. The germline V gene encodes CDR1 DFQATT and CDR2 SNEGSKA (reference sequence). This CDR3 contains 12 residues. The CDR3 reads CSAESGANVLTF. In DNA form, the CDR3 reads TGCAGTGCGGAAAGCGGGGCCAACGTCCTGACTTTC.

There are many counts of this clonotype. The chain joins TRBV20-1 to TRBJ1-6; D is unresolved. V shed 7 bases and J shed 7 bases, with 14 bases lying between them. The V gene's germline CDR1 is DFQATT and CDR2 SNEGSKA (reference sequence). The CDR3 loop spans 13 amino acids. CDR3 sequence: CSVEGALNSPLHF. The DNA of the CDR3 is TGCAGTGTTGAGGGTGCCCTGAATTCACCCCTCCACTTT.

This clonotype was seen repeatedly, ten times or more. Here the CDR3 reads CSVGITTEGPYGYTF. CDR3 nucleotide sequence: TGCAGCGTTGGCATTACTACAGAGGGCCCCTATGGCTACACCTTC. The chain joins TRBV29-1 to TRBJ1-2; D gene ambiguous. CDR1 and CDR2 (germline): SQVTM, ANQGSEA. The V end lost 4 bases, the J end lost 4 bases, and 19 bases lay between the germline ends. The CDR3 covers 15 residues.

This clonotype occurred many times. This chain uses TRBV19 with TRBJ2-3, with 9 bases identical to TRBD1. Unmatched junction bases numbered 2, after V lost 3 bases and J lost 4 bases. CDR3 length: 14 residues. Germline V CDR1 and CDR2: LNHDA, SQIVND (reference sequence). The CDR3 sequence: CASSITGGSDTQYF. The CDR3 nucleotides are TGTGCCAGTAGTATCACAGGGGGCTCAGATACGCAGTATTTT.

Note on this clonotype: A much larger clonotype is one base distant, so this may be a read error. V gene TRBV27 combines with J gene TRBJ2-6; D is possibly TRBD1 (6 bases). In germline, CDR1 is MNHEY, CDR2 SMNVEV (reference sequence). This CDR3 has 16 amino acids. The CDR3 loop is CVSSGGQRSGANVLTF. CDR3 in DNA: TGTGTCAGCAGTGGCGGACAGCGCTCTGGGGCCAACGTCCTGACTTTC.

The gene calls are TRBV19 and TRBJ2-7; TRBD1 matches 7 bases. Germline CDR1 is LNHDA and CDR2 is SQIVND (reference sequence). Trimming took 10 bases from V and 3 from J; bases not matched to a gene: 3. The CDR3 consists of 11 residues. CDR3 DNA: TGTGCCACCTCAGGGGGCTACGAGCAGTACTTC. This translates into CATSGGYEQYF.

In this sample, this clonotype turned up many times. This chain joins TRBV7-2 and TRBJ1-4; D is possibly TRBD1 (5 bases). V lost 5 bases and J 7 bases, leaving 20 bases between the germline ends. CDR1 and CDR2 from the germline V gene are SGHTA and FQGNSA. The CDR3 runs 16 residues. The CDR3, as DNA: TGTGCCAGCAGCCCCCAGGCGGGACCGAGTGGTGAAAAACTGTTTTTT. This codes for CASSPQAGPSGEKLFF.

This clonotype has a handful of counts. The rearrangement uses TRBV29-1 and TRBJ2-6; the D is unclear. The V and J ends lost 5 bases and 1 base respectively, with 15 bases between them. Per germline, CDR1 SQVTM and CDR2 ANQGSEA. This CDR3 is 16 amino acids long. CDR3 nucleotide sequence: TGCAGCGTTACGACACCTGCCTCTTCTGGGGCCAACGTCCTGACTTTC. It translates to CSVTTPASSGANVLTF.

This clonotype qualifies as medium-sized. This chain links TRBV5-4 with TRBJ2-1; 15 nucleotides line up with TRBD2. The CDR3 sequence is 16 residues long. J lost 5 bases, V lost 1 base, and 1 base had no gene match. Germline V CDR1 and CDR2: SGHNT, YYREEE (reference sequence). The CDR3 region has the DNA TGTGCCAGCAGCTTGTGGACTAGCGGGGGGGACAATGAGCAGTTCTTC. Amino acids: CASSLWTSGGDNEQFF. The entire variable domain, with the rest obtained from reference TRBV5-4 and TRBJ2-1, is as follows: ETGVTQSPTHLIKTRGQQVTLRCSSQSGHNTVSWYQQALGQGPQFIFQYYREEENGRGNFPPRFSGLQFPNYSSELNVNALELDDSALYLCASSLWTSGGDNEQFFGPGTRLTVL.

This clonotype showed up many times. The J gene is TRBJ2-7, the V gene TRBV3-1; D unresolved. Germline lookup yields CDR1 LGHDT and CDR2 YNNKEL (reference sequence). The CDR3 consists of 13 residues. Trimming removed 3 bases at V and 4 bases at J, with 10 bases between. In nucleotides, the CDR3 is TGTGCCAGCAGCCAGGGCGGTGGATACGAGCAGTACTTC. This encodes CASSQGGGYEQYF.